The text below deals with one T cell receptor (beta chain). This specimen comes from a study of shared clonotypes between healthy human individuals. Input per replicate PCR of unsorted PBMC was roughly 300 ng DNA, corresponding to tens of thousands of T cell genomes. Method: immunoSEQ multiplex PCR; TCRdb's copy keeps in-frame clones and lacks some. The data show some 480,000 clones, roughly 85% seen once. The source is a woman in her thirties or forties in good health. Some clones in this sample may be carry-over from other donors' samples. The material sequenced was PBMCs.

The CDR3 is CASSLGQGIGEQYF. Written as DNA, the CDR3 is TGTGCCAGCAGCTTAGGACAGGGTATAGGCGAGCAGTACTTC. The chain uses TRBV7-3 and TRBJ2-7, with 8 bases lining up with TRBD1. Trimming removed 2 bases from V and 6 bases from J; junction bases left unmatched: 6. CDR3 length equals 14 residues. CDR1 is SGHTA and CDR2 is FQGTGA in the germline V gene.